This TCR beta chain was captured by sequencing in a study of blood T cell repertoires in COVID-19 (dated by TCRdb to the early 2020s). Looking at the study overall: Samples from collaborators originated in the United States, Italy and Spain and spanned both the acute and convalescent phases of COVID-19. The prospective study material was composed of cDNA or gDNA derived from T cells, B-cell-depleted T cells, or PBMCs. The dataset comprised deeply sampled blood TCRbeta repertoires from subjects exposed to, actively infected with, or recovered from COVID-19. The repertoires were released in a freely available public database intended as a resource for research on the immune response to SARS-CoV-2. Samples came from the ongoing ImmuneRACE study (first 160 participants) plus 1,254 subjects from 6 global collaborators. Nearly every sample came with metadata listing a de-identified subject ID, COVID-19 status, age in years and sex. Where available, HLA class I and class II types were taken from metadata supplied by the sample provider and were not determined by assay-based typing.

The collaborating institutions used their own protocols to collect whole blood in K2EDTA tubes. For TCRbeta analysis, collaborators shipped samples as frozen whole blood, isolated PBMCs, or DNA extracted from either of those sample types. Broader findings and caveats from the paper: Clinical and demographic metadata were provided uncurated, with the amount varying by source and participant.

The CDR3, cysteine through phenylalanine, is 13 amino acids long. The kept DNA is CDR3 alone, 39 bases in frame from the first base. CDR1 SGHNT and CDR2 YYREEE are derived from the germline V gene (reference sequence). V drops 5 bases and J drops 0 bases, leaving 6 bases in between. TCRbeta CDR3 regions were amplified from genomic DNA by means of the immunoSEQ Assay, a bias-controlled multiplex PCR. The authors' pipeline ran thus. The number of nucleated cells in each sample was estimated from the amplification of reference gene primers within the assay. Sequence reads were collapsed and filtered to measure the absolute abundance of every unique TCRbeta CDR3 rearrangement. For each sample, productive Simpson clonality was calculated as the square root of Simpson's diversity index across productive rearrangements. TCRdb's version of the immuneACCESS table is confined to in-frame rearrangements and falls short of the full clone set. An unresolved V gene accounts for under half of the shortfall where checked; the remainder is of unknown origin. The V and J calls and clone size were taken over from that table, and D and trimming were inferred from the DNA. For this sample the table gives about 51,000 clones, of which about 91% were detected only once. The ten most abundant clones make up about 3.1% of the sample.

A note on this clone: Its antigen is currently not known. One base away there is no much larger clone; base qualities are not given.

The sequence was obtained from a man over 45 with acute or convalescent COVID-19. Here the chain combines TRBV5-4 and TRBJ1-3, with the identity of the D gene unclear. Material for sequencing was peripheral blood. The DNA is as follows: TGTGCCAGCAGTCCACACTCTGGAAACACCATATATTTT. It specifies CASSPHSGNTIYF.